This TCR beta chain came from a study of cytomegalovirus exposure and HLA in healthy donors. Study-wide results and caveats: A later analysis found TCR association rates differed by HLA locus, highest for DRB1 and lowest for HLA-C. The authors assumed roughly uniform sequencing depth across donors for presence/absence analyses. Most sequenced TCRs were rare (though some public TCRs occurred in many donors).

Details on this clone: Antigen specificity is unknown.

Researchers ran the PCR with 60 Vbeta and 13 Jbeta primers. Data came from immunoSEQ multiplex PCR; TCRdb stores just in-frame clones and leaves some out. This sample has about 190,000 clones, with around four fifths found just once. V dropped 6 bases and J dropped 1; count of bases not matched to a gene: 13. CDR3 length: 18 residues. The germline V gene has CDR1 SNHLY and CDR2 FYNNEI. The source is a woman younger than 30 in good health and CMV-seronegative. The chain employs TRBV2 and TRBJ2-4; 9 bases fit TRBD1. The sequencing sample was made of PBMCs. The CDR3 region has the DNA TGTGCCAGCAGAGACACAGGGGGCGTTGGCTCGGCCAAAAACATTCAGTACTTC. Its protein product is CASRDTGGVGSAKNIQYF.